This TCR beta chain was recorded in a study of T cell clusters in autoimmune cytopenias. General study findings and limits: No cluster-lack signature appeared between secondary cytopenia and chronic lymphocytic leukemia patients, apparently due to lymphoma masking.

Frequency places this clonotype as medium-sized (0.01 to 0.1%). Its specificity is not known. The germline V gene has CDR1 MNHNS and CDR2 SASEGT. The CDR3 has 14 amino acids. Approximately 36,000 genome equivalents of blood DNA were amplified for TRB. TRB was amplified by touch-down multiplex PCR, primer pools A and B combined. TCRdb derives one entry per CDR3 protein from the multiplex PCR reads, leaving out DNA. This sample's table reports 4,000 to 6,500 distinct CDR3 sequences. The sequencing input was peripheral blood. The chain is built from TRBV6-1 and TRBJ1-1; TCRdb names TRBD1, which stays unverified in the absence of DNA. The TCR originated in a human donor with an autoimmune cytopenia or autoimmune hepatitis (not recorded which). The CDR3 spells CASKKQGPNTEAFF.